These 28 T cell receptor beta chains were sequenced from one sample in a study of blood T cell repertoires in COVID-19. The repertoire was sequenced with immunoSEQ multiplex PCR; TCRdb's copy has only in-frame clones and lacks some. The sample yields around 320,000 clones, 85% to 90% seen once. Input material: peripheral blood. Receptors originate from a woman aged 25 to 39 with COVID-19, enrolled during active disease.

The V and J genes are TRBV14 and TRBJ1-2; D may be TRBD1 (6 bases). Trimming pared 6 bases from V and 2 bases from J, leaving 10 bases between. Germline V lookup: CDR1 SGHDN, CDR2 FVKESK. This CDR3 is 13 amino acids long. Here the CDR3 DNA reads TGTGCCAGCAGGGGGGCGATGAACTATGGCTACACCTTC. Translated: CASRGAMNYGYTF.

The rearrangement joins TRBV5-4 to TRBJ2-7; D unclear. CDR3 length: 17 amino acids. Trimming left V 0 bases short and J 3 bases short, with 19 bases between. The germline CDR1 and CDR2 sequences are SGHNT and YYREEE (reference sequence). This CDR3 is CASSLVLSNSIFYEQYF. As DNA, the CDR3 is TGTGCCAGCAGCTTGGTTTTAAGTAACAGTATCTTCTACGAGCAGTACTTC.

The chain recombines TRBV2 with TRBJ1-5; D is uncertain. The length of the CDR3 is 17 residues. The ends were cut back, 8 bases at V and 0 bases at J, with 20 bases in the middle. The germline V gene has CDR1 SNHLY and CDR2 FYNNEI. CDR3 sequence: CASSLTIRDYSNQPQHF. CDR3 nucleotides: TGTGCCAGCTCCCTGACAATTCGGGATTATAGCAATCAGCCCCAGCATTTT.

The sample holds one count of this clone. Other DNA sequences in this sample translate to the same CDR3. This chain links TRBV7-2 with TRBJ2-5, with TRBD2 identical over 16 bases. Germline-derived CDR1 and CDR2 are SGHTA and FQGNSA. The CDR3 covers 16 residues. V shed 5 bases and J 2 bases; nucleotides not matched to a gene: 2. CDR3 in DNA: TGTGCCAGCAGCCTGGGACTAGCGGGGGGGCAAGAGACCCAGTACTTC. Translated: CASSLGLAGGQETQYF.

The chain couples TRBV5-4 to TRBJ2-1, with 12 bases aligning to TRBD2. In germline, CDR1 is SGHNT, CDR2 YYREEE (reference sequence). CDR3 length equals 15 residues. The trim removed 2 bases at V and 7 bases at J, leaving 4 bases unmatched. CDR3 in amino acids: CASSLLGTSGNEQFF. CDR3 DNA: TGTGCCAGCAGCTTACTCGGGACTAGCGGGAATGAGCAGTTCTTC.

The gene calls are TRBV3-1 (or the pseudogene TRBV3-2) and TRBJ2-2; 7 bases map to TRBD1. Germline loops: CDR1 LGHDT, CDR2 YNNKEL (reference sequence). V was clipped by 4 bases and J by 1 base; unmatched bases: 3. The CDR3 has 15 residues. The DNA of the CDR3 is TGTGCCAGCAGCCCACAGGGGATGAACACCGGGGAGCTGTTTTTT. As protein: CASSPQGMNTGELFF.

J is TRBJ1-2 and V is TRBV15; D is possibly TRBD1 (6 bases). V was trimmed by 4 bases and J by 4 bases, leaving 7 bases between them. The CDR3 spans 12 residues. Germline V CDR1 and CDR2: LNHNV, YYDKDF (reference sequence). The CDR3 is CATSTRGYGYTF. The DNA for the CDR3 is TGTGCCACCAGCACCAGGGGCTATGGCTACACCTTC.

The CDR3 loop reads CASRRQQGRNTEAFF. The DNA of the CDR3 is TGTGCCAGCAGGCGTCAACAGGGAAGGAACACTGAAGCTTTCTTT. The V call is TRBV7-9, the J call TRBJ1-1; a weak D match, TRBD1 (6 bases). In germline, CDR1 is SEHNR, CDR2 FQNEAQ (reference sequence). There are 15 residues in the CDR3. V lost 6 bases and J lost 1, with 15 bases in between. The full variable domain, completed using reference TRBV7-9 and TRBJ1-1, is DTGVSQNPRHKITKRGQNVTFRCDPISEHNRLYWYRQTLGQGPEFLTYFQNEAQLEKSRLLSDRFSAERPKGSFSTLEIQRTEQGDSAMYLCASRRQQGRNTEAFFGQGTRLTVV.

This clone was picked up one time. The chain employs TRBV7-9 and TRBJ2-3, with 11 bases that match TRBD2. This CDR3 contains 16 residues. The germline gives CDR1 SEHNR, CDR2 FQNEAQ (reference sequence). With 5 bases clipped from V and 6 bases from J, the junction kept 10 bases outside the gene matches. Here the CDR3 DNA reads TGTGCCAGCAGCAGAGTAGCGGGGGGGCCATGGGATACGCAGTATTTT. Its protein product is CASSRVAGGPWDTQYF.

This clone appeared once. The rearrangement links TRBV19 to TRBJ2-1; D remains unclear. V was pared by 3 bases and J by 7 bases, with 7 bases between. The CDR3 sequence is 12 residues long. From germline, CDR1 is LNHDA and CDR2 SQIVND (reference sequence). Here the CDR3 reads CASSIPGNEQFF. DNA for the CDR3: TGTGCCAGTAGTATCCCCGGGAATGAGCAGTTCTTC.

V gene TRBV6-5 combines with J gene TRBJ2-7, with 7 bases identical to TRBD2. J lost 4 bases, V lost 10 bases, and 10 bases had no gene match. Per the germline V gene, CDR1 is MNHEY and CDR2 is SVGAGI. CDR3 size: 13 residues. The CDR3 here is CAISERGGYEQYF. In DNA, the CDR3 is TGTGCCATATCCGAGCGGGGTGGTTACGAGCAGTACTTC.

This rearrangement joins TRBV19 to TRBJ2-3; D may be TRBD1 (5 bases). The CDR3 spans 12 residues. Trimming removed 7 bases at V and 0 bases at J, with 5 bases between. In germline, CDR1 is LNHDA, CDR2 SQIVND (reference sequence). CDR3 nucleotides: TGTGCCAGTACAGGGAGCACAGATACGCAGTATTTT. This encodes CASTGSTDTQYF.

The chain carries TRBV7-2 and TRBJ1-1, with a tentative D call TRBD1 (5 bases). The V end lost 1 base, the J end lost 5 bases, and 20 bases lay between the germline ends. CDR1 is SGHTA, CDR2 FQGNSA, per germline. This CDR3 has 17 amino acids. CDR3 coding DNA: TGTGCCAGCAGCTTAGAGTACGTACGGGGGGTGAGGACTGAAGCTTTCTTT. Translated, it gives CASSLEYVRGVRTEAFF. Based on the CDR3 plus reference TRBV7-2 and TRBJ1-1, the full variable domain is GAGVSQSPSNKVTEKGKDVELRCDPISGHTALYWYRQSLGQGLEFLIYFQGNSAPDKSGLPSDRFSAERTGGSVSTLTIQRTQQEDSAVYLCASSLEYVRGVRTEAFFGQGTRLTVV.

This CDR3 is CASNEGSSYNEQFF. CDR3 bases: TGTGCCAGCAATGAGGGGAGCTCCTACAATGAGCAGTTCTTC. This chain uses TRBV25-1 with TRBJ2-1, with D perhaps assigned TRBD1 or TRBD2 (5 bases each). The germline V gene encodes CDR1 MGHDK and CDR2 SYGVNS. Trimming removed 7 bases from V and 0 bases from J, with 10 bases in between. The CDR3 consists of 14 residues.

This chain connects TRBV19 to TRBJ2-2; D is perhaps TRBD1 (6 bases). CDR3 size: 15 residues. V lost 9 bases and J 4 bases, leaving 18 bases between the germline ends. CDR1 and CDR2 (germline): LNHDA, SQIVND (reference sequence). CDR3 nucleotide sequence: TGTGCCAGCAGAAAGGGACACCTGCGCACCGGGGAGCTGTTTTTT. Amino acids: CASRKGHLRTGELFF.

The rearrangement joins TRBV4-1 to TRBJ2-3; 9 bases align to TRBD1. Germline-derived CDR1 and CDR2 are MGHRA and YSYEKL. After removal of 1 base from V and 6 bases from J, the junction contained 5 bases not matched to a gene. This CDR3 spans 15 amino acids. CDR3 bases: TGCGCCAGCAGCCAAGTGCGACAGGGGGGTGATACGCAGTATTTT. Its translation is CASSQVRQGGDTQYF.

The J gene is TRBJ2-7, the V gene TRBV6-5, with TRBD2 matching 12 bases. Looked up from germline, CDR1 is MNHEY and CDR2 is SVGAGI. The junction had 7 bases not matched to a gene; V was cut back by 7 bases and J by 6 bases. The CDR3 is 14 amino acids. The CDR3: CASTPGTSGREQYF. The CDR3 coding sequence is TGTGCCAGCACCCCCGGGACTAGCGGGCGCGAGCAGTACTTC.

The rearrangement joins TRBV2 to TRBJ2-7; 10 bases align to TRBD1. CDR1 and CDR2 (germline): SNHLY, FYNNEI. This CDR3 is built from 14 residues. V shed 6 bases and J 3 bases; nucleotides not matched to a gene: 5. This chain's CDR3 is CASRETGGGYEQYF. Here the CDR3 DNA reads TGTGCCAGCAGGGAGACAGGGGGCGGCTACGAGCAGTACTTC.

The chain has TRBV29-1 and TRBJ2-1, with 8 bases aligning to TRBD2. The V segment lost 2 bases and the J segment 5 bases; nucleotides outside the gene matches: 14. There are 17 residues in the CDR3. Germline V CDR1 and CDR2: SQVTM, ANQGSEA. In DNA, the CDR3 is TGCAGCGTTGAAATCGTTTATTCGACTAGCGTAGACAATGAGCAGTTCTTC. Its protein is CSVEIVYSTSVDNEQFF.

The genes are TRBV6-6 and TRBJ1-2, with 12 nucleotides matching TRBD1. J was trimmed by 4 bases and V by 6 bases; bases with no gene match: 12. Germline V CDR1 and CDR2: MNHNY, SVGAGI (reference sequence). The CDR3 is made up of 17 amino acids. The CDR3 bases are TGTGCCAGCAGCCGACCGGGACAGGGGGCAGTAGGCTATGGCTACACCTTC. It translates to CASSRPGQGAVGYGYTF.

The gene calls are TRBV18 and TRBJ2-5; 8 bases are shared with TRBD2. V dropped 3 bases and J dropped 5; count of bases not matched to a gene: 14. The CDR3 is 17 amino acids. CDR1 and CDR2 from the germline V gene are KGHSH and LQKENI. The CDR3 region is CASSPSAGSGGRETQYF. CDR3 nucleotide sequence: TGTGCCAGCTCACCGTCCGCGGGGAGCGGGGGTCGGGAGACCCAGTACTTC.

This clone has a handful of counts. This CDR3 is CASSSYQGSGANVLTF. CDR3 coding DNA: TGTGCCAGCAGTTCGTACCAGGGATCTGGGGCCAACGTCCTGACTTTC. The rearrangement joins TRBV28 to TRBJ2-6; tentatively, D is TRBD1 (5 bases). CDR1 MDHEN and CDR2 SYDVKM come from the germline V gene. V was shortened by 4 bases and J by 1 base, with 11 bases between the two germline ends. This CDR3 spans 16 amino acids.

The rearrangement links TRBV5-1 to TRBJ2-2; 11 positions match TRBD2. Germline trimming cut 4 bases from V and 1 base from J; bases unmatched to any gene: 3. This CDR3 is 16 amino acids long. Germline CDR1 and CDR2: SGHRS and YFSETQ. As DNA, the CDR3 is TGCGCCAGCAGCGGTCTAGCGGGGGGGAACACCGGGGAGCTGTTTTTT. Amino acid sequence: CASSGLAGGNTGELFF.

This chain connects TRBV5-4 to TRBJ1-6; 7 positions agree with TRBD1. CDR1 and CDR2 from the germline V gene are SGHNT and YYREEE (reference sequence). J lost 10 bases, V lost 3 bases, and 22 bases had no gene match. The CDR3 length is 19 residues. The CDR3 DNA follows: TGTGCCAGCAGCTCCTACATGACAGGGACTGACCTGGCGGAGTCACCCCTCCACTTT. Translating gives CASSSYMTGTDLAESPLHF.

V gene TRBV2 combines with J gene TRBJ1-5; a weak D match, TRBD1 (5 bases). The CDR3 totals 18 residues. V lost 0 bases and J lost 4, with 19 bases in between. Germline V gene data show CDR1 as SNHLY and CDR2 as FYNNEI. The chain's CDR3 is CASSEARKGPLENQPQHF. As DNA, the CDR3 is TGTGCCAGCAGTGAAGCCCGCAAGGGGCCCCTGGAAAATCAGCCCCAGCATTTT.

V usage is TRBV11-2 and J usage is TRBJ2-3, with a weak D call TRBD2 (5 bases). The CDR3 has 14 amino acids. V lost 5 bases, J lost 6 bases, and 15 bases lay in between. Germline CDR1 SGHAT, CDR2 FQNNGV. CDR3 sequence: CASSRIRTGDTQYF. The CDR3 DNA sequence: TGTGCCAGCAGCCGTATAAGGACTGGGGATACGCAGTATTTT.

This clone was counted only a few times. The chain links TRBV14 to TRBJ2-2; no firm D call. The CDR3 has 16 amino acids. The germline CDR1 and CDR2 sequences are SGHDN and FVKESK. Trimming cost V 2 bases and J 4 bases, with 14 bases left between them. In DNA, the CDR3 is TGTGCCAGCAGCCAACGTACAGAGTGGTCCACCGGGGAGCTGTTTTTT. It yields the protein CASSQRTEWSTGELFF.

The chain carries TRBV12-3 or TRBV12-4 and TRBJ2-7, with D possibly TRBD2 on 5 matching bases. The CDR3 length is 13 residues. V lost 3 bases, J lost 4 bases, and 10 bases lay in between. CDR3: CASSFARDYEQYF. The DNA of the CDR3 is TGTGCCAGCAGTTTTGCACGGGATTACGAGCAGTACTTC.